This T cell receptor (beta chain) was documented in a study of regulatory T cells in long-lasting Graves disease. Overall study context: Patients newly diagnosed with Graves' had been on antithyroid drugs for under 3 months.

The time point here: newly diagnosed GD, antithyroid drugs for less than 3 months. PBMC RNA served as the TCR library source. Clinicians diagnosed Graves' disease using American Thyroid Association guidelines. Building the TCR beta libraries relied on iRepertoire HTBI primers, and CDR3 regions underwent Arm-PCR. TCRdb processed the multiplex PCR reads anew with MiXCR; each CDR3 protein has one entry. The table has hundreds of thousands of distinct CDR3 sequences, 15% to 17% seen once. The clonotype comes from a female donor with Graves disease. This material consisted of peripheral blood mononuclear cells (PBMCs), taken at new diagnosis, from a patient treated with antithyroid drugs.

CDR3 coding DNA: TGTGCCAGCAGCTCATTTGGCGCGGCCTCTAGCACAGATACGCAGTATTTT. Protein: CASSSFGAASSTDTQYF. The V gene is TRBV7-2, the J gene TRBJ2-3; D is uncertain. Germline loops: CDR1 SGHTA, CDR2 FQGNSA. The V and J ends lost 4 bases and 0 bases respectively, with 17 bases between them. The CDR3 has 17 amino acids. Combining the CDR3 with reference TRBV7-2 and TRBJ2-3 gives the whole variable domain GAGVSQSPSNKVTEKGKDVELRCDPISGHTALYWYRQSLGQGLEFLIYFQGNSAPDKSGLPSDRFSAERTGGSVSTLTIQRTQQEDSAVYLCASSSFGAASSTDTQYFGPGTRLTVL.